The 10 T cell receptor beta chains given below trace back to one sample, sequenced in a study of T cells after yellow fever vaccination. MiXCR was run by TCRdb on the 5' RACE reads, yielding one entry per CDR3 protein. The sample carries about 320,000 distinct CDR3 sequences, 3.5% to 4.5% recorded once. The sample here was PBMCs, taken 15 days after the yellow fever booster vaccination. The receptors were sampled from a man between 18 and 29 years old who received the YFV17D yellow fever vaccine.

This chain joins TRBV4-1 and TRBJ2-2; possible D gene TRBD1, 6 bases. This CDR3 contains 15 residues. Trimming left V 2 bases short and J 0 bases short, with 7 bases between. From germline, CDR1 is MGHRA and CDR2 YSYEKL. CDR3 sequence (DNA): TGCGCCAGCAGCCAAAACAGGGCGAACACCGGGGAGCTGTTTTTT. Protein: CASSQNRANTGELFF.

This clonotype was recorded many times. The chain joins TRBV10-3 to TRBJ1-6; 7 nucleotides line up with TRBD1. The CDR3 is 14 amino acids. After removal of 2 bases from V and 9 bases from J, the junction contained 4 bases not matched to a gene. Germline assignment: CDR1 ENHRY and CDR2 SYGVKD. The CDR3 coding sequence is TGTGCCATCAGTGAGCGGGGACAGTCTTCACCCCTCCACTTT. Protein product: CAISERGQSSPLHF.

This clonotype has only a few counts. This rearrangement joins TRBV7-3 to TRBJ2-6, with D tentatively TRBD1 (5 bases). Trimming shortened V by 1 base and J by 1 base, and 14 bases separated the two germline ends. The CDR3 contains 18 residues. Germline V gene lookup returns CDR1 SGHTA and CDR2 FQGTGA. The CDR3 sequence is CASSLKGPGASGANVLTF. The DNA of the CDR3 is TGTGCCAGCAGCTTAAAGGGGCCAGGTGCATCTGGGGCCAACGTCCTGACTTTC.

The CDR3 loop is CASSLRAGAGGTDTQYF. In DNA, the CDR3 is TGTGCCAGCAGTTTAAGGGCAGGGGCGGGGGGCACAGATACGCAGTATTTT. The genes are TRBV27 and TRBJ2-3; D possibly corresponds to TRBD2 (7 bases). CDR3 size: 17 residues. V lost 2 bases and J lost 1, with 16 bases in between. The germline CDR1 and CDR2 sequences are MNHEY and SMNVEV (reference sequence).

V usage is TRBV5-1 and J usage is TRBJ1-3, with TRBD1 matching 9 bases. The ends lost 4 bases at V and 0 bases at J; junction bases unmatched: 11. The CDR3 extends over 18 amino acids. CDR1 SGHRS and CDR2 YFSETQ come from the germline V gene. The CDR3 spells CASSRSPGTGNSGNTIYF. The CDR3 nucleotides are TGCGCCAGCAGCCGAAGTCCCGGGACAGGGAACTCTGGAAACACCATATATTTT.

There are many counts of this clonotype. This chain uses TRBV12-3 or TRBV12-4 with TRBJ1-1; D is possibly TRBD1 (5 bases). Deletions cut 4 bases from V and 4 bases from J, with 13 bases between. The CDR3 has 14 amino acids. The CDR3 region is CASSSRDFGTEAFF. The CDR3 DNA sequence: TGTGCCAGCAGTTCACGGGACTTTGGCACTGAAGCTTTCTTT.

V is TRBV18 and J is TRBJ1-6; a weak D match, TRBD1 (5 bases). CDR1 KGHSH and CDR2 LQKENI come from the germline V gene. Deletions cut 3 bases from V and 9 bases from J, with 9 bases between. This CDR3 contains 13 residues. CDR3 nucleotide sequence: TGTGCCAGCTCACCGGCAGGGCCTTCACCCCTCCACTTT. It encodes CASSPAGPSPLHF.

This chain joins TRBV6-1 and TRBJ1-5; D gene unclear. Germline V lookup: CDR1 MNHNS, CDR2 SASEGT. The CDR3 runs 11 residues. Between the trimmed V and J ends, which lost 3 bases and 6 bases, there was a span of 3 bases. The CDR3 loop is CASSDGQPQHF. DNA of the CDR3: TGTGCCAGCAGTGATGGTCAGCCCCAGCATTTT.

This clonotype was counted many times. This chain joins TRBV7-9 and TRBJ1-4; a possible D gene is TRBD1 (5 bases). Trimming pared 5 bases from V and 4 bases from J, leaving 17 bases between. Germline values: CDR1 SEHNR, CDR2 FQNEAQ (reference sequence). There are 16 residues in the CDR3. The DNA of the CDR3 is TGTGCCAGCAGCGATGGGGACGTCTCTGTTAATGAAAAACTGTTTTTT. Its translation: CASSDGDVSVNEKLFF.

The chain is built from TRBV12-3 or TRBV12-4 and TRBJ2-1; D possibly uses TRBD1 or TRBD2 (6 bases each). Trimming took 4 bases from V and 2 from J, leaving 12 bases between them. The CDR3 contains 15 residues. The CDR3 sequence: CASSYQEGAYNEQFF. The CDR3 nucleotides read TGTGCCAGCAGTTATCAGGAGGGGGCCTACAATGAGCAGTTCTTC.